These T cell receptor beta chains were read from a single sample in a study of shared clonotypes between healthy human individuals. Profiled with immunoSEQ multiplex PCR; TCRdb holds only in-frame clones, not every one. This sample carries 2.3 million or so clones, more than 80% of them seen once, and the ten largest clones take about 0.37%. The sample taken for sequencing was naive CD4+ T cells from PBMCs. The receptor set was obtained from a man aged 18 to 29 in good health. Some clones in this sample may be carry-over from other donors' samples. Each CDR3 is given with its conserved first and last residue. A D gene is named only where the DNA matches it firmly. Size is omitted from some rows. Given values are once, few, many or a class for expanded clones.

v_call	j_call	d_call	clone_size	cdr3_aa	cdr3_nt
TRBV7-3	TRBJ2-1	TRBD2	NA	CASSSTSGRADEQFF	TGTGCCAGCAGCTCGACTAGCGGGAGGGCGGATGAGCAGTTCTTC
TRBV25-1	TRBJ2-7	TRBD1	NA	CASWDSTAYEQYF	TGTGCCAGCTGGGACAGCACGGCCTACGAGCAGTACTTC
TRBV4-1	TRBJ2-5	NA	NA	CASSPLGLQETQYF	TGCGCCAGCAGCCCTTTGGGTCTTCAAGAGACCCAGTACTTC
TRBV30	TRBJ2-7	TRBD1	NA	CAWTSGGAYEQYF	TGTGCCTGGACATCAGGGGGAGCCTACGAGCAGTACTTC
TRBV5-8	TRBJ2-2	NA	once	CASSSPWRWGSGAGELFF	TGTGCCAGCAGCTCCCCCTGGAGATGGGGATCGGGGGCCGGGGAGCTGTTTTTT
TRBV5-1	TRBJ2-5	NA	NA	CASSPEGVETQYF	TGCGCCAGCAGCCCGGAGGGCGTAGAGACCCAGTACTTC
TRBV28	TRBJ1-2	NA	NA	CASIPGDLSYGYTF	TGTGCCAGCATCCCGGGGGACCTCAGCTATGGCTACACCTTC
TRBV18	TRBJ2-3	NA	NA	CASSPRTGGDTQYF	TGTGCCAGCTCACCCCGGACTGGGGGAGATACGCAGTATTTT
TRBV15	TRBJ1-1	NA	NA	CATSTGERARAFF	TGTGCCACCAGCACGGGGGAGAGGGCTCGAGCTTTCTTT
TRBV28	TRBJ1-1	TRBD1	NA	CASSYSRGHNTEAFF	TGTGCCAGCAGTTACTCCAGGGGGCATAACACTGAAGCTTTCTTT
TRBV4-3	TRBJ1-2	NA	NA	CASSPRLGSAGYTF	TGCGCCAGCAGCCCGCGGCTGGGATCGGCTGGCTACACCTTC
TRBV2	TRBJ1-5	TRBD1	NA	CASSDRDNQPQHF	TGTGCCAGCTCCGACAGGGACAATCAGCCCCAGCATTTT
TRBV5-4	TRBJ2-5	NA	NA	CASSSSATTETQYF	TGTGCCAGCAGCTCCTCAGCGACTACGGAGACCCAGTACTTC
TRBV28	TRBJ1-5	NA	NA	CASSPHGGHQPQHF	TGTGCCAGCAGTCCCCACGGGGGCCATCAGCCCCAGCATTTT
TRBV19	TRBJ1-5	NA	few	CASSMRGRDSNQPQHF	TGTGCCAGTAGTATGCGGGGGCGCGATAGCAATCAGCCCCAGCATTTT
TRBV11-2	TRBJ1-5	TRBD1	NA	CASSLGQGANQPQHF	TGTGCCAGCAGCTTAGGACAGGGGGCGAATCAGCCCCAGCATTTT
TRBV7-9	TRBJ1-1	NA	NA	CASSPLTAREAFF	TGTGCCAGCAGCCCTTTAACTGCCAGAGAAGCTTTCTTT
TRBV6-1	TRBJ2-5	NA	NA	CASSERRWGRTETQYF	TGTGCCAGCAGTGAAAGGAGGTGGGGGCGGACGGAGACCCAGTACTTC
TRBV7-3	TRBJ1-5	TRBD1	NA	CASSSGPGTGPPQHF	TGTGCCAGCAGCTCCGGTCCCGGGACAGGGCCGCCCCAGCATTTT
TRBV27	TRBJ2-2	NA	NA	CASSLHGTGELFF	TGTGCCAGCAGTTTACACGGGACCGGGGAGCTGTTTTTT
TRBV28	TRBJ2-6	NA	NA	CASRDSLPLSGANVLTF	TGTGCCAGCAGAGACAGTCTCCCCCTCTCTGGGGCCAACGTCCTGACTTTC
TRBV28	TRBJ1-2	NA	NA	CASSRGPFALLYGYTF	TGTGCCAGCAGCCGGGGACCGTTCGCCCTCCTCTATGGCTACACCTTC
TRBV6-6	TRBJ2-7	NA	NA	CASSYSVSGYEQYF	TGTGCCAGCAGTTACTCAGTTTCGGGCTACGAGCAGTACTTC
TRBV2	TRBJ2-3	NA	NA	CASSEDSGSTDTQYF	TGTGCCAGCAGTGAAGACAGCGGGAGCACAGATACGCAGTATTTT
TRBV28	TRBJ1-4	TRBD1	NA	CASSSPGQGGKLFF	TGTGCCAGCAGTTCTCCGGGACAGGGAGGAAAACTGTTTTTT
TRBV28	TRBJ2-7	NA	NA	CASSLSQGRYEQYF	TGTGCCAGCAGTTTATCGCAGGGGAGATATGAGCAGTACTTC
TRBV5-8	TRBJ2-1	NA	once	CASSTGTPTFF	TGTGCCAGCAGCACCGGGACACCGACGTTCTTC
TRBV28	TRBJ2-5	TRBD2	NA	CASSFTLAGAPQETQYF	TGTGCCAGCAGTTTCACACTAGCGGGAGCCCCACAAGAGACCCAGTACTTC
TRBV5-1	TRBJ2-1	NA	NA	CASSFKPGLDDNEQFF	TGCGCCAGCAGCTTTAAACCGGGACTGGATGACAATGAGCAGTTCTTC
TRBV27	TRBJ1-4	NA	NA	CASSFSKSGKLFF	TGTGCCAGCAGTTTCTCGAAGAGCGGAAAACTGTTTTTT
TRBV9	TRBJ1-3	NA	NA	CASSVGDTIYF	TGTGCCAGCAGCGTAGGGGACACCATATATTTT
TRBV9	TRBJ2-3	TRBD2	NA	CASSGIAGGLTDTQYF	TGTGCCAGCAGCGGTATAGCGGGAGGGTTGACAGATACGCAGTATTTT
TRBV14	TRBJ2-3	NA	NA	CASSRRTGPLDTQYF	TGTGCCAGCAGCCGCCGAACCGGTCCTCTGGATACGCAGTATTTT
TRBV9	TRBJ2-3	NA	NA	CASSVAPRQGTDTQYF	TGTGCCAGCAGCGTAGCTCCCCGGCAGGGCACAGATACGCAGTATTTT
TRBV18	TRBJ2-7	NA	NA	CASSPVTGSSYEQYF	TGTGCCAGCTCACCTGTTACTGGATCCTCCTACGAGCAGTACTTC
TRBV7-9	TRBJ1-2	NA	NA	CASSLARNYGYTF	TGTGCCAGCAGCTTAGCGAGAAACTATGGCTACACCTTC
TRBV29-1	TRBJ2-1	TRBD1	NA	CSVHRDRNDNEQFF	TGCAGCGTACACCGGGACAGGAATGACAATGAGCAGTTCTTC
TRBV4-1	TRBJ2-6	TRBD1	NA	CASSLGQGSSGANVLTF	TGCGCCAGCAGCCTGGGACAGGGTAGCTCTGGGGCCAACGTCCTGACTTTC
TRBV4-3	TRBJ2-7	NA	NA	CASSQDLGSYEQYF	TGCGCCAGCAGCCAAGATCTCGGTTCCTACGAGCAGTACTTC
TRBV7-3	TRBJ1-1	TRBD1	NA	CASSFGQGAEAFF	TGTGCCAGCAGCTTCGGACAGGGGGCTGAAGCTTTCTTT
TRBV28	TRBJ1-1	TRBD1	once	CASSLMTGRDTEAFF	TGTGCCAGCAGTTTAATGACAGGGAGGGACACTGAAGCTTTCTTT
TRBV9	TRBJ1-2	NA	NA	CASSAEGGRTNYGYTF	TGTGCCAGCAGCGCGGAGGGGGGAAGGACTAACTATGGCTACACCTTC
TRBV5-1	TRBJ2-1	TRBD1	NA	CASSPGTGGLGEQFF	TGCGCCAGCAGCCCCGGGACAGGGGGTTTGGGTGAGCAGTTCTTC
TRBV18	TRBJ2-5	NA	NA	CASSPAGGKETQYF	TGTGCCAGCTCACCAGCTGGCGGGAAAGAGACCCAGTACTTC
TRBV2	TRBJ1-2	NA	NA	CASSVRILGYTF	TGTGCCAGCAGTGTCCGCATATTGGGCTACACCTTC
TRBV28	TRBJ1-4	NA	NA	CASSLAFLNEKLFF	TGTGCCAGCAGTTTAGCCTTTCTAAATGAAAAACTGTTTTTT
TRBV5-4	TRBJ2-7	TRBD1	NA	CASSGAGTESYEQHF	TGTGCCAGCAGCGGGGCCGGGACAGAATCCTACGAGCAGCACTTC
TRBV29-1	TRBJ2-2	TRBD1	once	CSVTGGPGELFF	TGCAGCGTCACAGGGGGGCCCGGGGAGCTGTTTTTT
TRBV30	TRBJ1-5	TRBD1	NA	CAWRGQPGQPQHF	TGTGCCTGGAGGGGACAGCCGGGTCAGCCCCAGCATTTT
TRBV7-9	TRBJ2-3	NA	NA	CASSLSAGTDTQYF	TGTGCCAGCAGCTTATCCGCAGGGACAGATACGCAGTATTTT
TRBV5-1	TRBJ2-5	NA	NA	CASSGMGRETQYF	TGCGCCAGCAGCGGGATGGGGAGAGAGACCCAGTACTTC
TRBV5-8	TRBJ2-5	NA	few	CASSLVRETQYF	TGTGCCAGCAGCTTGGTAAGGGAGACCCAGTACTTC
TRBV28	TRBJ2-7	NA	once	CASSPPGGPFGQYF	TGTGCCAGCAGTCCCCCCGGAGGGCCTTTCGGGCAGTACTTC
TRBV9	TRBJ2-2	NA	NA	CASSVGRLAYTGELFF	TGTGCCAGCAGCGTAGGCCGGCTAGCGTACACCGGGGAGCTGTTTTTT
TRBV11-2	TRBJ1-2	NA	NA	CASSYLGNFYGYTF	TGTGCCAGCAGCTACCTGGGGAATTTCTATGGCTACACCTTC
TRBV5-1	TRBJ1-2	NA	NA	CASSLGYIPDGGYTF	TGCGCCAGCAGCTTGGGTTACATCCCAGATGGTGGCTACACCTTC
TRBV12-5	TRBJ1-5	NA	NA	CASGPDLLQPQHF	TGTGCTAGTGGCCCTGACTTGTTGCAGCCCCAGCATTTT